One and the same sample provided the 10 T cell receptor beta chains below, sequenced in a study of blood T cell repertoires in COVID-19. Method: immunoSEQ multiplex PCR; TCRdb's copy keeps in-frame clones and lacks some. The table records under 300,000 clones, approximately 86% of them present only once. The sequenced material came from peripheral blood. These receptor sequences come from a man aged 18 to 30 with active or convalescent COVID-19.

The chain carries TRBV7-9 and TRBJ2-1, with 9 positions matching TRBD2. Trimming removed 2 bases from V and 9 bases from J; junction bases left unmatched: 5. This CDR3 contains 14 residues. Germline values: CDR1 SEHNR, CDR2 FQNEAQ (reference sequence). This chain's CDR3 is CASSLTGGRGEQFF. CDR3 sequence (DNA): TGTGCCAGCAGCTTAACCGGCGGGAGGGGTGAGCAGTTCTTC.

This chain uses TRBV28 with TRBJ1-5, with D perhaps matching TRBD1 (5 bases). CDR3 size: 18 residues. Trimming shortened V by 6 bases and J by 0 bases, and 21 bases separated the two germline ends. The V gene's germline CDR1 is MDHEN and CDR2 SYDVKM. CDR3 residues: CASRPTDPRDYSNQPQHF. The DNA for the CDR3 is TGTGCCAGCAGACCAACGGACCCCAGGGATTATAGCAATCAGCCCCAGCATTTT.

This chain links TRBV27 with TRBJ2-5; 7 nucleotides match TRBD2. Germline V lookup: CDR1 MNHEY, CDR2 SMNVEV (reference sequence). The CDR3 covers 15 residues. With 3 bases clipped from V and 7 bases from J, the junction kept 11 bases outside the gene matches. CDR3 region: CASSFGGRGLGTQYF. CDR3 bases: TGTGCCAGCAGTTTCGGTGGGAGGGGCTTAGGGACCCAGTACTTC.

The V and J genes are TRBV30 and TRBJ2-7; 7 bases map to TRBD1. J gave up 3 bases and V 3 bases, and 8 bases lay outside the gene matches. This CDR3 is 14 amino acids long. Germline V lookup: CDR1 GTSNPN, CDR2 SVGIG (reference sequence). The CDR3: CAWSGLRDSYEQYF. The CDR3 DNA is TGTGCCTGGAGCGGTTTAAGGGACAGCTACGAGCAGTACTTC. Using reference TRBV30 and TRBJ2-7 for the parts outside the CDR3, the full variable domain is SQTIHQWPATLVQPVGSPLSLECTVEGTSNPNLYWYRQAAGRGLQLLFYSVGIGQISSEVPQNLSASRPQDRQFILSSKKLLLSDSGFYLCAWSGLRDSYEQYFGPGTRLTVT.

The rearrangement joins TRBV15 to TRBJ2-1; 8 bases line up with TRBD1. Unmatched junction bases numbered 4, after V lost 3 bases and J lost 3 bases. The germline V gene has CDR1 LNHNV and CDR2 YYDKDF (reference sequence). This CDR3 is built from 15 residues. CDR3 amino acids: CATSRGTGDYNEQFF. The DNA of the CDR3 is TGTGCCACCAGCAGGGGGACAGGAGACTACAATGAGCAGTTCTTC.

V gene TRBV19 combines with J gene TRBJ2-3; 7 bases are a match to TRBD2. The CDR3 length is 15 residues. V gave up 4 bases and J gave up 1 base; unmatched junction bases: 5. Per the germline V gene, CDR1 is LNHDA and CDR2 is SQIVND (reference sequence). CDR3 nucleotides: TGTGCCAGTAGTACACCTAGCGGCCGCACAGATACGCAGTATTTT. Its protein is CASSTPSGRTDTQYF.

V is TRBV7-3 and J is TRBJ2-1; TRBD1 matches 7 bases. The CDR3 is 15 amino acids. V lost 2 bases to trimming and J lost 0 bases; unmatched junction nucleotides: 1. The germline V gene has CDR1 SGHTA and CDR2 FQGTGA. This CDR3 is CASSLPGGSYNEQFF. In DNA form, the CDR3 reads TGTGCCAGCAGCTTACCAGGGGGCTCCTACAATGAGCAGTTCTTC.

The CDR3 bases are TGTGCCAGTAGTCTGACTAGCGGGGCTCAAGAGACCCAGTACTTC. This sequence encodes CASSLTSGAQETQYF. The chain links TRBV19 to TRBJ2-5, with TRBD2 matching over 11 bases. The CDR3 runs 15 residues. With 5 bases clipped from V and 2 bases from J, the junction kept 4 bases outside the gene matches. Germline values: CDR1 LNHDA, CDR2 SQIVND (reference sequence).

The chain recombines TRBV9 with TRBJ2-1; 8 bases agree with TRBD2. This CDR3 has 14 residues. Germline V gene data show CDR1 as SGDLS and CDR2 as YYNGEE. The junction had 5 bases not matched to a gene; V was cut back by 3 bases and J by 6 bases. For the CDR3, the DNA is TGTGCCAGCAGCGCCGGCGGGGGGAGCAATGAGCAGTTCTTC. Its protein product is CASSAGGGSNEQFF.

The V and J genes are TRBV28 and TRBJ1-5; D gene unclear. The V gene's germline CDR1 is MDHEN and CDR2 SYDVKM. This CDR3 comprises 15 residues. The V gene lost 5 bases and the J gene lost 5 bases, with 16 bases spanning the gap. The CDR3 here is CASSPSGIRYQPQHF. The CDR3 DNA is TGTGCCAGCAGTCCGTCGGGAATACGATATCAGCCCCAGCATTTT.